The present entry profiles one TCR beta chain with its context. Its specificity is not known. The CDR3 loop spans 14 amino acids. CDR1 and CDR2 (germline): SNHLY, FYNNEI. With V trimmed by 4 bases and J by 5 bases, 7 bases remained unmatched. The data were obtained in a study of identical twins. Study-level findings and limits: Conclusions were drawn cross-sectionally by statistical analysis, without following the same donors. The abundant beta clonotypes from cord blood had fewer insertions, and memory repertoires had none of this.

TCRdb called the 5' RACE reads again in MiXCR, with one record for every CDR3 protein. The repertoire includes roughly 350,000 distinct CDR3 sequences, roughly 12% of them detected once, and 6% to 9% sits in the top ten. These data also formed part of another study, on yellow fever vaccine responses in identical twins.

This chain joins TRBV2 and TRBJ2-7, with 8 bases fitting TRBD1. The sequenced material came from CD8+ T cells sorted from blood. This sequence originates from a woman between 18 and 30 years old in good health. The CDR3 region has the DNA TGTGCCAGCAGTGCAGGGGGCGAGTTTCACGAGCAGTACTTC. Its translation: CASSAGGEFHEQYF.